This TCR beta chain was obtained from a study of blood T cell repertoires in COVID-19. Study at large: Sites in the United States, Italy and Spain provided acute and convalescent COVID-19 samples. Sample material is recorded as cDNA or gDNA derived from T cells, B-cell-depleted T cells, or PBMCs.

Study processing details: Amplified reference gene primers provided the basis for estimating nucleated cell counts. Clones were read by immunoSEQ multiplex PCR, and TCRdb kept only the in-frame ones, dropping some. The V and J calls and clone size were taken over from that table, and D and trimming were inferred from the DNA. The repertoire holds around 220,000 clones, with 84% as singletons. It was during active infection that Seattle patients were enrolled and then longitudinally followed. The CDR3 is made up of 14 amino acids. Germline lookup yields CDR1 SGHTA and CDR2 FQGTGA. Trimming took 5 bases from V and 9 from J; bases not matched to a gene: 8.

Sequencing input: peripheral blood. V and J are TRBV7-3 and TRBJ2-1; 9 nucleotides match TRBD2. This receptor was obtained from an elderly woman with COVID-19, enrolled during active disease. CDR3 nucleotide sequence: TGTGCCAGCAGCCGAGGACTAGCGTCGGGTGAGCAGTTCTTC. Protein: CASSRGLASGEQFF.